The table lists the clone carrying this T cell receptor (beta chain) with a few counts. Its antigen remains unknown. The length of the CDR3 is 15 residues. Trimming removed 5 bases from V and 0 bases from J, with 13 bases in between. Germline V CDR1 and CDR2: SGHAT, FQNNGV. The data belong to a study of early T cells in non-severe SARS-CoV-2 infection. Background on the study: Sequencing used unsorted whole-blood bulk RNA, so chains lack pairing. Whole-study findings and limits: VDJdb matching skewed toward anti-spike CD8 responses, missing private and CD4 specificities.

As part of library construction, unique molecular identifiers were attached to individual cDNA molecules. TCRdb re-called the 5' RACE reads with MiXCR, one entry per CDR3 protein. This sample has roughly 110,000 distinct CDR3 sequences, with over 8.5% found just once. The chain uses TRBV11-2 and TRBJ2-5, with a weak D call TRBD2 (6 bases). The sequenced material came from whole blood. This clonotype was sampled from an adult who was a healthcare worker with PCR-confirmed SARS-CoV-2 infection or an uninfected control (not recorded which). Written as DNA, the CDR3 is TGTGCCAGCAGCCTTAGCGGAGGGTACCAAGAGACCCAGTACTTC. Translating gives CASSLSGGYQETQYF.